These 24 T cell receptor beta chains were all obtained from the same sample, sequenced in a study of shared T cell receptors in the human thymus (dated by TCRdb to about 2021). The method behind the library was the immunoSEQ multiplex PCR assay. Here the immuneACCESS table is served through TCRdb, limited to in-frame sequences with V and J called. Missing clones are a known gap in these copies; in checked studies unresolved V genes cover under half, and the rest lacks a known reason. In all, the sample holds around 730,000 clones, and approximately 85% of those were seen once. Roughly 0.01% of the sample lies in the top ten. These data were also reused for a study on human thymus T cells.

What was sequenced was thymocytes. The receptors were sampled from a girl under three years old with a congenital heart defect. Donor details come from another sample of the same person, matched by shared clones.

The CDR3, as DNA: TGTGCCAGCAGCAACGGGGACAGGGGTCCATGTGAGCAGTTCTTC. Protein: CASSNGDRGPCEQFF. V is TRBV11-3 and J is TRBJ2-1, with 10 bases lining up with TRBD1. Germline CDR1 and CDR2: SGHNT and YENEEA. V trimming: 5 bases; J trimming: 9 bases; junction bases outside the gene matches: 10. This CDR3 comprises 15 residues.

V and J are TRBV12-5 and TRBJ2-2; possible D gene TRBD2, 5 bases. CDR1 is LGHNT and CDR2 is FRNRAP in the germline V gene. The CDR3 is 13 amino acids. V lost 4 bases and J 5 bases, leaving 8 bases between the germline ends. The CDR3 loop is CASGSGWTGELFF. The CDR3 bases are TGTGCTAGTGGTTCGGGGTGGACCGGGGAGCTGTTTTTT.

CDR3 amino acids: CASSPGHPPYEQYF. The CDR3 region has the DNA TGTGCCAGCAGTCCAGGACACCCGCCCTACGAGCAGTACTTC. The V gene is TRBV28, the J gene TRBJ2-7, with D possibly matching TRBD1 (5 bases). CDR1 MDHEN and CDR2 SYDVKM come from the germline V gene. Deletions cut 5 bases from V and 2 bases from J, with 13 bases between. The CDR3 consists of 14 residues. Filled out from reference TRBV28 and TRBJ2-7, the complete variable domain reads DVKVTQSSRYLVKRTGEKVFLECVQDMDHENMFWYRQDPGLGLRLIYFSYDVKMKEKGDIPEGYSVSREKKERFSLILESASTNQTSMYLCASSPGHPPYEQYFGPGTRLTVT.

This sequence joins TRBV6-5 and TRBJ1-1; 8 nucleotides match TRBD1. Trimming removed 6 bases from V and 7 bases from J; junction bases left unmatched: 7. Germline CDR1 and CDR2: MNHEY and SVGAGI. The CDR3 is made up of 13 amino acids. Here the CDR3 DNA reads TGTGCCAGCAGCCAGGGGGCACAGCTTGAAGCTTTCTTT. This codes for CASSQGAQLEAFF.

The chain joins TRBV29-1 to TRBJ2-3; 8 nucleotides align to TRBD1. Germline V gives CDR1 SQVTM, CDR2 ANQGSEA. The CDR3 spans 15 residues. The J segment lost 2 bases and the V segment lost 6 bases, leaving 10 bases of the junction unmatched. CDR3 sequence: CSVLQGVPNTDTQYF. DNA for the CDR3: TGCAGCGTCCTACAGGGGGTCCCAAACACAGATACGCAGTATTTT.

The V call is TRBV29-1, the J call TRBJ2-1; 7 bases fit TRBD2. The CDR3 covers 15 residues. The junction had 16 bases not matched to a gene; V was cut back by 7 bases and J by 7 bases. The germline V gene encodes CDR1 SQVTM and CDR2 ANQGSEA. CDR3 nucleotide sequence: TGCAGCGGCTTTGCCGCATGGGGGGGTAGGAATGAGCAGTTCTTC. Translated, it gives CSGFAAWGGRNEQFF.

In its sample, this clone was seen once. The chain carries TRBV27 and TRBJ2-7; a weak D match, TRBD1 (6 bases). Trimming took off 0 bases at V and 1 base at J, with 13 bases between the two ends. The germline V gene encodes CDR1 MNHEY and CDR2 SMNVEV (reference sequence). The CDR3 is 16 residues long. The CDR3 nucleotides read TGTGCCAGCAGTTTATCCGCGACAGGCCTGTCCTACGAGCAGTACTTC. Its translation: CASSLSATGLSYEQYF.

This clone was found a few times. V and J are TRBV4-1 and TRBJ1-3; possible D gene TRBD1, 6 bases. The CDR3 has 14 residues. The germline V and J ends were trimmed by 1 base and 4 bases, with 8 bases remaining between them. Germline CDR1 and CDR2: MGHRA and YSYEKL. The CDR3 region is CASSQARGGNTIYF. CDR3 coding DNA: TGCGCCAGCAGCCAAGCCAGGGGAGGAAACACCATATATTTT.

The chain employs TRBV4-2 and TRBJ1-1; 7 bases match TRBD1. Germline V gene sequence: CDR1 LGHNA, CDR2 YNFKEQ. The V segment lost 4 bases and the J segment 5 bases; nucleotides outside the gene matches: 1. CDR3 length: 12 residues. CDR3 in amino acids: CASSPRGTEAFF. The CDR3 DNA reads TGTGCCAGCAGCCCCAGGGGGACTGAAGCTTTCTTT.

This clone appeared a few times. The V and J genes are TRBV7-6 and TRBJ1-3; 8 bases agree with TRBD1. The CDR3 is 16 amino acids. Germline lookup yields CDR1 SGHVS and CDR2 FNYEAQ. Losses at the gene ends were 4 bases for V and 1 base for J; bases not matched to a gene: 6. CDR3 region: CASSSDRGVSGNTIYF. In DNA form, the CDR3 reads TGTGCCAGCAGCTCCGACAGGGGTGTTTCTGGAAACACCATATATTTT.

The DNA for the CDR3 is TGCGCCAGCAGCCAAGATCCCAGGGGCGTCTACGAGCAGTACTTC. Translating it yields CASSQDPRGVYEQYF. The chain uses TRBV4-3 and TRBJ2-7; D may be TRBD1 (6 bases). The length of the CDR3 is 15 residues. Germline V gives CDR1 LGHNA, CDR2 YSLEER. V lost 0 bases to trimming and J lost 3 bases, with 12 bases between them.

The chain joins TRBV2 to TRBJ1-4; no clear D gene. The V end was cut by 8 bases, the J end by 1 base, with 5 bases between. CDR3 length equals 12 residues. CDR1 and CDR2 (germline): SNHLY, FYNNEI. The CDR3 region has the DNA TGTGCCAGCGGGCAAACTAATGAAAAACTGTTTTTT. Amino acid sequence: CASGQTNEKLFF.

Here the CDR3 DNA reads TGTGCCAGCAGCTTAGATAGTGGCCTGCCCGGGGGGGGGTTTCTAAATGAGCAGTTCTTC. Protein product: CASSLDSGLPGGGFLNEQFF. This chain links TRBV11-2 with TRBJ2-1, with 8 bases aligning to TRBD2. The CDR3 totals 20 residues. V lost 0 bases, J lost 7 bases, and 20 bases stayed unmatched. In germline, CDR1 is SGHAT, CDR2 FQNNGV.

The table lists this clone with a few counts. The chain is built from TRBV7-2 and TRBJ1-1; weak D call: TRBD1 (5 bases). CDR1 is SGHTA, CDR2 FQGNSA, per germline. V was pared by 1 base and J by 5 bases, with 14 bases between. The CDR3 runs to 15 residues. CDR3 sequence: CASSLVSGRRTEAFF. The CDR3 nucleotides are TGTGCCAGCAGCTTAGTGTCAGGGAGGAGGACTGAAGCTTTCTTT.

This clone was observed once. The chain carries TRBV5-1 and TRBJ2-1; a weak D match, TRBD1 (5 bases). The CDR3 totals 14 residues. The germline gives CDR1 SGHRS, CDR2 YFSETQ. Deletions cut 0 bases from V and 1 base from J, with 5 bases between. CDR3 DNA: TGCGCCAGCAGCTTGGAGGGGTCCTACAATGAGCAGTTCTTC. Residues: CASSLEGSYNEQFF.

The genes are TRBV19 and TRBJ1-2; D gene ambiguous. V dropped 0 bases and J dropped 0 bases, with 14 bases sitting between them. Germline V gives CDR1 LNHDA, CDR2 SQIVND (reference sequence). CDR3 length equals 17 residues. The CDR3 region has the DNA TGTGCCAGTAGTATAGAAGCGTTGCGGGAACCTAACTATGGCTACACCTTC. This gives the protein CASSIEALREPNYGYTF. Together with reference TRBV19 and TRBJ1-2, the CDR3 gives the full variable domain: DGGITQSPKYLFRKEGQNVTLSCEQNLNHDAMYWYRQDPGQGLRLIYYSQIVNDFQKGDIAEGYSVSREKKESFPLTVTSAQKNPTAFYLCASSIEALREPNYGYTFGSGTRLTVV.

This clone was observed a single time. This sequence joins TRBV5-1 and TRBJ2-1, with TRBD1 matching 9 bases. CDR3 length equals 15 residues. Losses at the gene ends were 0 bases for V and 5 bases for J; bases not matched to a gene: 3. Per the germline V gene, CDR1 is SGHRS and CDR2 is YFSETQ. CDR3 sequence: CASSLGDREDNEQFF. CDR3 coding DNA: TGCGCCAGCAGCTTGGGGGACAGGGAGGACAATGAGCAGTTCTTC.

The chain carries TRBV9 and TRBJ1-5; maybe TRBD1 (6 bases). In germline, CDR1 is SGDLS, CDR2 YYNGEE. The CDR3 runs to 16 residues. Trimming took off 0 bases at V and 7 bases at J, with 17 bases between the two ends. CDR3 residues: CASSVVPTGLGQPQHF. The CDR3 DNA follows: TGTGCCAGCAGCGTAGTTCCTACAGGGTTAGGGCAGCCCCAGCATTTT.

This clone has a handful of counts. The gene calls are TRBV4-1 and TRBJ2-3; 14 bases fit TRBD2. The CDR3 covers 18 residues. Germline CDR1 MGHRA, CDR2 YSYEKL. V shed 1 base, J shed 2 bases, and the junction held 5 bases outside the gene matches. CDR3 bases: TGCGCCAGCAGCCAAGCTCTGGGACTAGCGGGGGACACAGATACGCAGTATTTT. Protein: CASSQALGLAGDTDTQYF.

The V gene is TRBV13, the J gene TRBJ2-5; weak D call: TRBD2 (5 bases). The V end lost 5 bases, the J end lost 5 bases, and 24 bases lay between the germline ends. The CDR3 is 17 residues long. The germline V gene has CDR1 PRHDT and CDR2 FYEKMQ (reference sequence). CDR3 nucleotides: TGTGCCAGCAGCCCACGATACAGCTCGGACTGGGAGGAGACCCAGTACTTC. Translated: CASSPRYSSDWEETQYF.

The chain links TRBV5-6 to TRBJ1-2, with TRBD1 as a possible D gene (6 bases). Trimming left V 1 base short and J 7 bases short, with 20 bases between. From germline, CDR1 is SGHDT and CDR2 YYEEEE. The CDR3 sequence is 16 residues long. CDR3 coding DNA: TGTGCCAGCAGCTTGCGGACACCTCGCTTGGGGGCTGGCTACACCTTC. Protein product: CASSLRTPRLGAGYTF.

The CDR3 DNA is TGCGCCAGCAGCCAAGTGCTCGGTGGGGGACTAGCAGCAGATACGCAGTATTTT. Amino acid sequence: CASSQVLGGGLAADTQYF. V is TRBV4-1 and J is TRBJ2-3; 9 bases are shared with TRBD2. V shed 1 base and J 4 bases; nucleotides not matched to a gene: 12. The CDR3 runs to 18 residues. Germline CDR1 and CDR2: MGHRA and YSYEKL.

This clone was seen only a few times. The V call is TRBV7-9, the J call TRBJ1-5, with TRBD1 matching over 7 bases. Per the germline V gene, CDR1 is SEHNR and CDR2 is FQNEAQ (reference sequence). Trimming cost V 0 bases and J 5 bases; bases outside gene matches: 10. This CDR3 spans 17 amino acids. The CDR3 DNA is TGTGCCAGCAGCTTAGCAGGGGACACAGGGGCGGATCAGCCCCAGCATTTT. It codes for CASSLAGDTGADQPQHF. Looking up the rest from reference TRBV7-9 and TRBJ1-5 gives the full variable domain: DTGVSQNPRHKITKRGQNVTFRCDPISEHNRLYWYRQTLGQGPEFLTYFQNEAQLEKSRLLSDRFSAERPKGSFSTLEIQRTEQGDSAMYLCASSLAGDTGADQPQHFGDGTRLSIL.

This chain joins TRBV28 and TRBJ2-5, with D possibly matching TRBD2 (5 bases). The CDR3 sequence is 17 residues long. In germline, CDR1 is MDHEN, CDR2 SYDVKM. Trimming shortened V by 10 bases and J by 3 bases, and 27 bases separated the two germline ends. CDR3 DNA sequence: TGTGCCACCCGGGGAGCTCGAGGGATAAGACTCAAAGAGACCCAGTACTTC. Its translation: CATRGARGIRLKETQYF.